The subject of this entry is one T cell receptor (beta chain). The source of the sample is a study of blood T cell repertoires in COVID-19. Here immunoSEQ multiplex PCR was the method, and the copy in TCRdb shows in-frame clones only, minus some. The data contain about 37,000 clones, 87% of them seen just once; the ten biggest clones take up less than 8%. Germline assignment: CDR1 MDHEN and CDR2 SYDVKM. The V and J ends lost 7 bases and 4 bases respectively, with 17 bases between them. The CDR3 is made up of 14 amino acids. The source is a human donor in a cohort sampled during active COVID-19. Sequencing was performed on peripheral blood. The chain joins TRBV28 to TRBJ2-7; a weak D match, TRBD2 (6 bases). The CDR3 protein is CASTLWRGEYEQYF. CDR3 nucleotides: TGTGCCAGCACCCTGTGGAGGGGAGAATACGAGCAGTACTTC.